This is a list of T cell receptor beta chains from one sample in a study of post-analysis software for immune sequencing data. TCRdb re-derived calls from the PCR reads in MiXCR, one entry per CDR3 protein. The sample carries about 820,000 distinct CDR3 sequences, 53% recorded once. Sequencing was done on a sample of blood. The receptors were gathered from a girl aged 10-17 years with multiple sclerosis. CDR3s include the opening cysteine and the closing phenylalanine or tryptophan. D genes are given only for firm matches. Expanded clones are given a class, and other clones once, few, many or no size at all.

v_call	clone_size	j_call	d_call	cdr3_nt	cdr3_aa
TRBV7-3	.	TRBJ1-2	.	TGTGCCAGCAGCTTAGACCCTCGGGGGCTCGATGGGGGCTACACCTTC	CASSLDPRGLDGGYTF
TRBV20-1	once	TRBJ2-5	TRBD2	TGCAGTGCTCCACCCGCGGGGGGGCAAGAGACCCAGTACTTC	CSAPPAGGQETQYF
TRBV15	.	TRBJ2-1	.	TGTGCCACCAGCAGAGATTCCCCCGCCGGGGTCTCCTACAATGAGCAGTTCTTC	CATSRDSPAGVSYNEQFF
TRBV3-1	.	TRBJ2-4	TRBD2	TGTGCCAGCAGCCGGACTAGCGGGAGTGGGAGGAACATTCAGTACTTC	CASSRTSGSGRNIQYF
TRBV5-1	.	TRBJ1-2	.	TGCGCCAGCAGCCCGGCCGAAGGGTCGGTGAACTATGGCTACACCTTC	CASSPAEGSVNYGYTF
TRBV18	.	TRBJ2-7	.	TGTGCCAGCTCACCACCGGAACCCGGGTACGAGCAGTACTTC	CASSPPEPGYEQYF
TRBV27	.	TRBJ2-7	TRBD2	TGTGCCAGCAGTTTAATAAGGCGGGGGGTCTACGAGCAGTACTTC	CASSLIRRGVYEQYF
TRBV12-3/TRBV12-4	.	TRBJ2-3	TRBD1	TGTGCCAGCAGTGAGGACAGGGCTATCACAGATACGCAGTATTTT	CASSEDRAITDTQYF
TRBV7-9	.	TRBJ1-1	.	TGTGCCAGCCTCCAAGGGGGAGACCTCACTGAAGCTTTCTTT	CASLQGGDLTEAFF
TRBV29-1	.	TRBJ1-1	.	TGCAGCGCGGTCACAGTGCTCATGAACACTGAAGCTTTCTTT	CSAVTVLMNTEAFF
TRBV18	.	TRBJ2-3	.	TGTGCCAGCTCACCACCGTATCAAACAGATACGCAGTATTTT	CASSPPYQTDTQYF
TRBV7-2	.	TRBJ2-1	.	TGTGCCAGCAGCCAGTCAGGTCAGCTATACAATGAGCAGTTCTTC	CASSQSGQLYNEQFF
TRBV20-1	.	TRBJ2-7	TRBD2	TGCAGTGCCCCATCGTCAGCTAGCGGGAGCTACGAGCAGTACTTC	CSAPSSASGSYEQYF
TRBV20-1	.	TRBJ2-7	.	TGCAGTGCTAGAGCGACTAGTAGTTACGAGCAGTACTTC	CSARATSSYEQYF
TRBV7-9	.	TRBJ2-1	TRBD2	TGTGCCAGCAGCTTACTAGCGGGAGTAAGGAATGAGCAGTTCTTC	CASSLLAGVRNEQFF
TRBV20-1	.	TRBJ2-1	.	TGCAGTGCTAGAGATTTGGTAGCGAAGACCTACAATGAGCAGTTCTTC	CSARDLVAKTYNEQFF
TRBV20-1	once	TRBJ2-4	.	TGCAGTGCTAGAGATCATCTAGCCAAAAACATTCAGTACTTC	CSARDHLAKNIQYF
TRBV20-1	.	TRBJ1-1	.	TGCAGTGCCACCGGACGGACGAACACTGAAGCTTTCTTT	CSATGRTNTEAFF
TRBV5-1	.	TRBJ2-1	.	TGCGCCAGCAGCCCCCTGCCCAGCGGCAGCTCCTACAATGAGCAGTTCTTC	CASSPLPSGSSYNEQFF
TRBV2	.	TRBJ1-2	.	TGTGCCACTGGGGGGCCACCAAACTATGGCTACACCTTC	CATGGPPNYGYTF
TRBV12-3/TRBV12-4	.	TRBJ2-3	TRBD2	TGTGCCAGCAGTCCGGGACTAGCGGCGCGCACAGATACGCAGTATTTT	CASSPGLAARTDTQYF
TRBV15	.	TRBJ2-3	TRBD1	TGTGCCACCAGCAGAGATATCAGGGGGCGAACAGATACGCAGTATTTT	CATSRDIRGRTDTQYF
TRBV7-3	few	TRBJ2-1	TRBD2	TGTGCCAGCAGCCTATCCGGGACTAGAAATAATGAGCAGTTCTTC	CASSLSGTRNNEQFF